A single sample is the source of the 18 T cell receptor beta chains below, sequenced in a study of sequential checkpoint blockade in melanoma. Treatment reported: randomized to nivolumab then ipilimumab (arm A) or the reverse (arm B). Assay: immunoSEQ multiplex PCR; the TCRdb copy retains only in-frame clones and omits some. The sample carries about 19,000 clones, 73% recorded once. The material sequenced was CD8+ T cells sorted from blood (inferred from file names), taken from a patient given nivolumab and ipilimumab in sequence. The receptors were gathered from a human donor with melanoma.

V gene TRBV28 combines with J gene TRBJ2-3; the match to TRBD1 covers 7 bases. The length of the CDR3 is 14 residues. Trimming at V came to 5 bases and at J to 8 bases, leaving 10 bases not matched to a gene. Germline CDR1 MDHEN, CDR2 SYDVKM. CDR3 DNA sequence: TGTGCCAGCAGTCCCTTCGGGGACAGCACTACGCAGTATTTT. It translates to CASSPFGDSTTQYF.

The genes are TRBV11-2 and TRBJ1-1; tentatively, D is TRBD1 (5 bases). The germline V gene encodes CDR1 SGHAT and CDR2 FQNNGV. Trimming pared 5 bases from V and 0 bases from J, leaving 19 bases between. The CDR3 covers 17 residues. CDR3 region: CASSPPQGSSMNTEAFF. CDR3 nucleotides: TGTGCCAGCAGCCCCCCCCAGGGCAGTTCCATGAACACTGAAGCTTTCTTT. Drawing the rest from reference TRBV11-2 and TRBJ1-1, the complete variable domain is EAGVAQSPRYKIIEKRQSVAFWCNPISGHATLYWYQQILGQGPKLLIQFQNNGVVDDSQLPKDRFSAERLKGVDSTLKIQPAKLEDSAVYLCASSPPQGSSMNTEAFFGQGTRLTVV.

V usage is TRBV6-5 and J usage is TRBJ2-2, with no clear D. The ends were cut back, 0 bases at V and 4 bases at J, with 12 bases in the middle. This CDR3 spans 16 amino acids. Germline CDR1 and CDR2: MNHEY and SVGAGI. CDR3 in amino acids: CASSYSQHGGTGELFF. Written as DNA, the CDR3 is TGTGCCAGCAGTTACTCTCAACACGGCGGCACCGGGGAGCTGTTTTTT.

The rearrangement links TRBV19 to TRBJ1-1; 10 bases are a match to TRBD1. After removal of 6 bases from V and 0 bases from J, the junction contained 4 bases not matched to a gene. Germline V gene data show CDR1 as LNHDA and CDR2 as SQIVND (reference sequence). The CDR3 spans 15 residues. Written as DNA, the CDR3 is TGTGCCAGTAGGTGGGACAGGGGCATGAACACTGAAGCTTTCTTT. Protein product: CASRWDRGMNTEAFF.

This clone was detected once. This chain links TRBV28 with TRBJ1-5, with D perhaps matching TRBD1 (6 bases). Germline V gives CDR1 MDHEN, CDR2 SYDVKM. V was cut by 5 bases and J by 2 bases, with 10 bases left in between. This CDR3 contains 14 residues. The CDR3 nucleotides are TGTGCCAGCAGTCCCCGACAGGGCAATCAGCCCCAGCATTTT. The encoded protein is CASSPRQGNQPQHF.

This clone was seen a few times. This chain connects TRBV9 to TRBJ1-1, with a possible D match to TRBD1 (6 bases). The germline gives CDR1 SGDLS, CDR2 YYNGEE. The CDR3 totals 14 residues. V was clipped by 4 bases and J by 2 bases, with 12 bases between them. The DNA of the CDR3 is TGTGCCAGCAGCAAAGAGACAGGAAACACTGAAGCTTTCTTT. Encoded protein: CASSKETGNTEAFF.

V gene TRBV10-2 combines with J gene TRBJ1-1; D may be TRBD1 (6 bases). Germline V gives CDR1 WSHSY, CDR2 SAAADI. This CDR3 contains 13 residues. Trimming removed 7 bases from V and 4 bases from J, with 13 bases in between. The DNA for the CDR3 is TGCGCCAGCACTGGGGGCCGAGGCACTGAAGCTTTCTTT. Translation: CASTGGRGTEAFF.

This clone has just a few counts. The V gene is TRBV6-6, the J gene TRBJ2-7, with 12 bases matching TRBD2. Germline loops: CDR1 MNHNY, CDR2 SVGAGI (reference sequence). The CDR3 loop spans 14 amino acids. Trimming at V came to 2 bases and at J to 4 bases, leaving 0 bases not matched to a gene. The CDR3 DNA is TGTGCCAGCAGTTACGGGACTAGCGGGTACGAGCAGTACTTC. It is translated as CASSYGTSGYEQYF.

This chain connects TRBV29-1 to TRBJ2-2; D is unclear. V dropped 6 bases and J dropped 3 bases, with 8 bases sitting between them. The CDR3 totals 12 residues. Germline assignment: CDR1 SQVTM and CDR2 ANQGSEA. The CDR3 nucleotides read TGCAGCGTCCCCACTGACACCGGGGAGCTGTTTTTT. Its translation is CSVPTDTGELFF.

The chain joins TRBV7-9 to TRBJ2-7, with 11 bases fitting TRBD1. Trimming took 5 bases from V and 4 from J; bases not matched to a gene: 7. The CDR3 is 15 residues long. Germline CDR1 SEHNR, CDR2 FQNEAQ (reference sequence). The CDR3 protein is CASSLDWDRGYEQYF. For the CDR3, the DNA is TGTGCCAGCAGCCTCGACTGGGACAGGGGGTACGAGCAGTACTTC.

V and J are TRBV5-8 and TRBJ2-2, with 11 nucleotides matching TRBD2. Germline-derived CDR1 and CDR2 are SGHTS and YDEGEE. The CDR3 loop spans 17 amino acids. After removal of 0 bases from V and 2 bases from J, the junction contained 3 bases not matched to a gene. In DNA form, the CDR3 reads TGTGCCAGCAGCTTGGGACTAGCGGGGTCTAACACCGGGGAGCTGTTTTTT. Translating gives CASSLGLAGSNTGELFF.

V and J are TRBV9 and TRBJ1-1, with 11 bases fitting TRBD1. There are 15 residues in the CDR3. Losses at the gene ends were 2 bases for V and 10 bases for J; bases not matched to a gene: 10. From germline, CDR1 is SGDLS and CDR2 YYNGEE. The CDR3 bases are TGTGCCAGCAGCGTCGCCGGGACAGGGGGTTTCGGAGCTTTCTTT. Translated, it gives CASSVAGTGGFGAFF.

J is TRBJ2-7 and V is TRBV2, with TRBD1 matching over 10 bases. CDR3 length: 15 residues. The trim removed 6 bases at V and 3 bases at J, leaving 8 bases unmatched. Per the germline V gene, CDR1 is SNHLY and CDR2 is FYNNEI. CDR3 DNA sequence: TGTGCCAGCAGAAAGGGGACAGGGGATGGCTACGAGCAGTACTTC. Translating gives CASRKGTGDGYEQYF.

V usage is TRBV6-4 and J usage is TRBJ2-2; no clear D. This CDR3 contains 13 residues. V lost 3 bases to trimming and J lost 5 bases, with 7 bases between them. Germline V gene data show CDR1 as MRHNA and CDR2 as SNTAGT. The DNA of the CDR3 is TGTGCCAGCAGTGAAACTGGTACCGGGGAGCTGTTTTTT. It specifies CASSETGTGELFF.

This clone was observed a single time. The same CDR3 also results from other DNA sequences found in this sample. The V gene is TRBV28, the J gene TRBJ1-6; maybe TRBD1 (5 bases). Per the germline V gene, CDR1 is MDHEN and CDR2 is SYDVKM. This CDR3 has 16 amino acids. Between the trimmed V and J ends, which lost 4 bases and 0 bases, there was a span of 10 bases. Here the CDR3 reads CASSSGGSSYNSPLHF. The DNA of the CDR3 is TGTGCCAGCAGTTCGGGGGGTAGCTCCTATAATTCACCCCTCCACTTT.

This clone has just a few counts. The chain recombines TRBV6-1 with TRBJ1-5; 9 nucleotides line up with TRBD1. This CDR3 contains 15 residues. Looked up from germline, CDR1 is MNHNS and CDR2 is SASEGT. J lost 0 bases, V lost 8 bases, and 5 bases had no gene match. CDR3 sequence (DNA): TGTGCCAGCGTGTGGACAGGGGATAGCAATCAGCCCCAGCATTTT. It specifies CASVWTGDSNQPQHF.

The CDR3 region is CASSPGLAGALTYEQYF. For the CDR3, the DNA is TGTGCCAGCAGCCCTGGACTAGCGGGGGCCCTTACCTACGAGCAGTACTTC. The rearrangement joins TRBV27 to TRBJ2-7, with 13 positions matching TRBD2. This CDR3 comprises 17 residues. Trimming removed 6 bases from V and 2 bases from J; junction bases left unmatched: 10. CDR1 and CDR2 (germline): MNHEY, SMNVEV (reference sequence).

The V gene is TRBV15, the J gene TRBJ2-1; D gene ambiguous. Germline V CDR1 and CDR2: LNHNV, YYDKDF (reference sequence). V was shortened by 0 bases and J by 5 bases, with 17 bases between the two germline ends. The CDR3 spans 17 residues. The CDR3 nucleotides are TGTGCCACCAGCAGAGATGCGCGGCTAGGCGGTGACAATGAGCAGTTCTTC. It is translated as CATSRDARLGGDNEQFF.